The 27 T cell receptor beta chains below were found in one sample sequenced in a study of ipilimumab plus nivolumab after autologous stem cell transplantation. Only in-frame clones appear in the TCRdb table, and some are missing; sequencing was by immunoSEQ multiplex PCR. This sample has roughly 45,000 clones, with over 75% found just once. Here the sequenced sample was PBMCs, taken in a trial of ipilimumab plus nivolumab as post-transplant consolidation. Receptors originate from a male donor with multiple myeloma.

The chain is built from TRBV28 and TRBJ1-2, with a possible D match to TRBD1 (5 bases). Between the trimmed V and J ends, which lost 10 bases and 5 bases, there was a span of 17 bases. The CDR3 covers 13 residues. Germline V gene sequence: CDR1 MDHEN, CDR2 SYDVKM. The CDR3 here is CATERGGAYGYTF. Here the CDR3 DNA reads TGTGCCACCGAGAGGGGTGGGGCTTATGGCTACACCTTC.

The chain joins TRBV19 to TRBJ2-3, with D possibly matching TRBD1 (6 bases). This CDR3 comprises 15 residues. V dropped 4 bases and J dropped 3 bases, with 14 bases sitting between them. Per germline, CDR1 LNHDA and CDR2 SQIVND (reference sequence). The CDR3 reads CASSTQGIQTDTQYF. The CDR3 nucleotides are TGTGCCAGTAGTACCCAGGGGATTCAGACAGATACGCAGTATTTT.

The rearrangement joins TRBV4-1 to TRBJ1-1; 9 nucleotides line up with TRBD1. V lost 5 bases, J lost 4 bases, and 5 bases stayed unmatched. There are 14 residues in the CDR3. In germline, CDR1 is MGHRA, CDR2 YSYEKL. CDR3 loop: CASSFRQGVTEAFF. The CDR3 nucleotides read TGCGCCAGCAGCTTCCGACAGGGGGTCACTGAAGCTTTCTTT.

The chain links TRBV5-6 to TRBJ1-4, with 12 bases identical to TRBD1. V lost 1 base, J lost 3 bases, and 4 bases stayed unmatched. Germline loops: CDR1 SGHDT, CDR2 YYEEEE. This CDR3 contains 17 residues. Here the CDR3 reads CASSLWDRGHANEKLFF. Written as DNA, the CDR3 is TGTGCCAGCAGCTTGTGGGACAGGGGGCATGCTAATGAAAAACTGTTTTTT.

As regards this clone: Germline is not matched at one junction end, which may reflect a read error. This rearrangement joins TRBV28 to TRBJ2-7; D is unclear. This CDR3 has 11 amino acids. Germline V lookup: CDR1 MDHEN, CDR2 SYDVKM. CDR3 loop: CAGSLLDEQYF. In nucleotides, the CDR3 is TGTGCCGGCAGTTTACTCGACGAGCAGTACTTC.

CDR3 DNA sequence: TGTGCCAGCAGCTCCGGGGGCGAGCAGTTCTTC. Translation: CASSSGGEQFF. The V call is TRBV7-2, the J call TRBJ2-1; D possibly uses TRBD1 or TRBD2 (6 bases each). Germline lookup yields CDR1 SGHTA and CDR2 FQGNSA. The CDR3 spans 11 residues. V gave up 4 bases and J gave up 10 bases, with 8 bases separating them.

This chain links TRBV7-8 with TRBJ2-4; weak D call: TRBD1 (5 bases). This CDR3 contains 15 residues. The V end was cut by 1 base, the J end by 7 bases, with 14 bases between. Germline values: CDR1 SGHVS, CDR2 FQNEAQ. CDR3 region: CASSLVGAGPNIQYF. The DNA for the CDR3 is TGTGCCAGCAGCTTAGTAGGGGCAGGTCCCAACATTCAGTACTTC.

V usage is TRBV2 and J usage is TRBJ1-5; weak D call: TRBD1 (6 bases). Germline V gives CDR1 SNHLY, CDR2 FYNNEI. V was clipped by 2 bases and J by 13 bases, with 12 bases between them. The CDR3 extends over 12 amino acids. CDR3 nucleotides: TGTGCCAGCAGTGAAAGGGACAAAGGGCAGCATTTT. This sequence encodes CASSERDKGQHF.

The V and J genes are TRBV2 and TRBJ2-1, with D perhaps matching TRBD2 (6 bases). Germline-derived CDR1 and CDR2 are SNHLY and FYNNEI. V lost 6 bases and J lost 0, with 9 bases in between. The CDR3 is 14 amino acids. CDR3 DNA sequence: TGTGCCAGCAGGCGGGGAAGCTCCTACAATGAGCAGTTCTTC. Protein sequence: CASRRGSSYNEQFF.

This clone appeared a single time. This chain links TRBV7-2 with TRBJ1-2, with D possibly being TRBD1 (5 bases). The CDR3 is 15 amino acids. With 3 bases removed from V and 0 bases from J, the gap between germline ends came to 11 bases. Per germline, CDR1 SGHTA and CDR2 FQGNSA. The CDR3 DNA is TGTGCCAGCAGCTTTTCCAGGGATTCTAACTATGGCTACACCTTC. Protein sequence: CASSFSRDSNYGYTF. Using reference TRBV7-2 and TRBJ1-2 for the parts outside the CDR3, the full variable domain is GAGVSQSPSNKVTEKGKDVELRCDPISGHTALYWYRQSLGQGLEFLIYFQGNSAPDKSGLPSDRFSAERTGGSVSTLTIQRTQQEDSAVYLCASSFSRDSNYGYTFGSGTRLTVV.

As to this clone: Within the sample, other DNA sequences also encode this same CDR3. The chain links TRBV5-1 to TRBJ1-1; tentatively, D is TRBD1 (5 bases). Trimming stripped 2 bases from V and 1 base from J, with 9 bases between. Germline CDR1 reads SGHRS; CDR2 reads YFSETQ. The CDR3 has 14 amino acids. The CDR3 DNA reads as TGCGCCAGCAGCTTAGACAGACCGAACACTGAAGCTTTCTTT. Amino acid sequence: CASSLDRPNTEAFF. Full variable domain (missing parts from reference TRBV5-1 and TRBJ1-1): KAGVTQTPRYLIKTRGQQVTLSCSPISGHRSVSWYQQTPGQGLQFLFEYFSETQRNKGNFPGRFSGRQFSNSRSEMNVSTLELGDSALYLCASSLDRPNTEAFFGQGTRLTVV.

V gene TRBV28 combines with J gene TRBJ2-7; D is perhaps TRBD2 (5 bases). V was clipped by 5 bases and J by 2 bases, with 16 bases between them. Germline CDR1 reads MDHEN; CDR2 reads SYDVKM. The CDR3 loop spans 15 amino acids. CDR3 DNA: TGTGCCAGCAGTCTATCCCTCGGGGTCCCCTACGAGCAGTACTTC. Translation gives CASSLSLGVPYEQYF.

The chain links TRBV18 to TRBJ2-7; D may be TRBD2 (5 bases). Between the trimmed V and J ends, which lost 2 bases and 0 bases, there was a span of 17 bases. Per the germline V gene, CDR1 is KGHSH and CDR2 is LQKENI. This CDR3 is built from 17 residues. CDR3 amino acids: CASSPREVGDISYEQYF. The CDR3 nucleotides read TGTGCCAGCTCACCAAGAGAAGTGGGAGATATCTCCTACGAGCAGTACTTC. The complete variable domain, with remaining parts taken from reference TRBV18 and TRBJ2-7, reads NAGVMQNPRHLVRRRGQEARLRCSPMKGHSHVYWYRQLPEEGLKFMVYLQKENIIDESGMPKERFSAEFPKEGPSILRIQQVVRGDSAAYFCASSPREVGDISYEQYFGPGTRLTVT.

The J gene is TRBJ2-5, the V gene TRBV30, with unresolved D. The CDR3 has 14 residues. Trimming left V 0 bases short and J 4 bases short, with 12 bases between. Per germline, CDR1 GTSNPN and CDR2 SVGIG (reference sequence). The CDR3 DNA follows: TGTGCCTGGAGTGTACTGGGGAAAGTAGAGACCCAGTACTTC. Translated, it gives CAWSVLGKVETQYF.

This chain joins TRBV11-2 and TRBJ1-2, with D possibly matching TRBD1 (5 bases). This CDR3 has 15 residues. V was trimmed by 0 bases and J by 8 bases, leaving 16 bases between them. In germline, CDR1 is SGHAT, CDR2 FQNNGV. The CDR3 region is CASSLDVKGVGGYTF. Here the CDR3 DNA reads TGTGCCAGCAGCTTAGACGTCAAAGGGGTAGGGGGCTACACCTTC. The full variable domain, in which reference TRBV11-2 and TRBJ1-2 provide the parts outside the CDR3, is EAGVAQSPRYKIIEKRQSVAFWCNPISGHATLYWYQQILGQGPKLLIQFQNNGVVDDSQLPKDRFSAERLKGVDSTLKIQPAKLEDSAVYLCASSLDVKGVGGYTFGSGTRLTVV.

The CDR3 DNA is TGTGCCAGCAGAAGGGACTCCTCCTACGAGCAGTACTTC. Encoded protein: CASRRDSSYEQYF. The chain uses TRBV7-9 and TRBJ2-7; possible D gene TRBD2, 6 bases. CDR3 size: 13 residues. V lost 6 bases, J lost 0 bases, and 9 bases lay in between. The germline CDR1 and CDR2 sequences are SEHNR and FQNEAQ (reference sequence).

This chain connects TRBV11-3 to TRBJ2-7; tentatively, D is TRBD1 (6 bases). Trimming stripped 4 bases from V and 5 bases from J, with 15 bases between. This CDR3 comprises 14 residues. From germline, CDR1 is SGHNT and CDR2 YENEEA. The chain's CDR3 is CASSSSPTGNEQYF. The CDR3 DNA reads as TGTGCCAGCAGCTCTAGCCCCACAGGGAACGAGCAGTACTTC. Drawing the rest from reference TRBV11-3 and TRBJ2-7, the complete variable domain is EAGVVQSPRYKIIEKKQPVAFWCNPISGHNTLYWYLQNLGQGPELLIRYENEEAVDDSQLPKDRFSAERLKGVDSTLKIQPAELGDSAVYLCASSSSPTGNEQYFGPGTRLTVT.

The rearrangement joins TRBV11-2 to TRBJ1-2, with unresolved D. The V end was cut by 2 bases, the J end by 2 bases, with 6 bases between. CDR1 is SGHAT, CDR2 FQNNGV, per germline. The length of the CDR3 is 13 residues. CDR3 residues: CASSLNGNYGYTF. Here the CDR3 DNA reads TGTGCCAGCAGCTTAAACGGGAACTATGGCTACACCTTC.

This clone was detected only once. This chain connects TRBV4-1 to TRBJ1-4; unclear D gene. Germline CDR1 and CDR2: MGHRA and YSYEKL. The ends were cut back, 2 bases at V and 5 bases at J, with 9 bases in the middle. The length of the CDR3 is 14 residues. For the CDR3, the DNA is TGCGCCAGCAGCCAAATCGCAAACAATGAAAAACTGTTTTTT. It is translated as CASSQIANNEKLFF.

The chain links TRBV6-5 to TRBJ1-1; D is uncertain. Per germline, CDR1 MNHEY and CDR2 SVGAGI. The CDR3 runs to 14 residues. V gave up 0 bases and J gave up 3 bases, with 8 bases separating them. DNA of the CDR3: TGTGCCAGCAGTTACTCAGGGCACCACACTGAAGCTTTCTTT. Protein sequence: CASSYSGHHTEAFF.

CDR3 sequence (DNA): TGTGCCAGCAGGCCGGACAAAACTTTGAACACTGAAGCTTTCTTT. This codes for CASRPDKTLNTEAFF. The chain links TRBV7-9 to TRBJ1-1; tentatively, D is TRBD1 (5 bases). This CDR3 is built from 15 residues. Deletions cut 6 bases from V and 0 bases from J, with 14 bases between. Germline values: CDR1 SEHNR, CDR2 FQNEAQ (reference sequence).

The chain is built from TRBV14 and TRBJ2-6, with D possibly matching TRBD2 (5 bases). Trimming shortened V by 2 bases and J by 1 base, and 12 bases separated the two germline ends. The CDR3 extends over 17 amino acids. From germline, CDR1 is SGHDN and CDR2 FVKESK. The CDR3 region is CASSQWRTASGANVLTF. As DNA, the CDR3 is TGTGCCAGCAGCCAATGGAGGACCGCTTCTGGGGCCAACGTCCTGACTTTC.

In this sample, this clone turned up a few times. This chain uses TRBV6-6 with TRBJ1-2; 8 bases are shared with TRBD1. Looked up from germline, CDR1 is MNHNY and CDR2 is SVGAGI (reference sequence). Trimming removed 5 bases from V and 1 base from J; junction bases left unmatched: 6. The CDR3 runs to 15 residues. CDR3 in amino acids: CASSHRTGINYGYTF. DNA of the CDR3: TGTGCCAGCAGTCACCGGACAGGGATTAACTATGGCTACACCTTC.

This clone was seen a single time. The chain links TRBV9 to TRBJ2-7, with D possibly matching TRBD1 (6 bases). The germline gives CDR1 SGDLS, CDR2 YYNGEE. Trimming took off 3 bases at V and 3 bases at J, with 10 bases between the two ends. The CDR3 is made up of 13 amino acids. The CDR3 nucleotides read TGTGCCAGCAGCGCGCTACAGGGCTACGAGCAGTACTTC. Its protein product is CASSALQGYEQYF.

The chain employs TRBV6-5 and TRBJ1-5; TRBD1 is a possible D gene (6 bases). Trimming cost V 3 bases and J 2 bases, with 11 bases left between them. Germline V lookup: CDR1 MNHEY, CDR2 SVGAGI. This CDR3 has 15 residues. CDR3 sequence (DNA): TGTGCCAGCAGTTATAAGGCAGGGGGCAATCAGCCCCAGCATTTT. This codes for CASSYKAGGNQPQHF.

DNA of the CDR3: TGTGCCAGCAGCTCAAAGGGGTTTGGCTACACCTTC. Protein sequence: CASSSKGFGYTF. The chain employs TRBV4-2 and TRBJ1-2; tentative D call: TRBD1 (5 bases). V lost 5 bases and J 7 bases, leaving 11 bases between the germline ends. In germline, CDR1 is LGHNA, CDR2 YNFKEQ. This CDR3 comprises 12 residues.

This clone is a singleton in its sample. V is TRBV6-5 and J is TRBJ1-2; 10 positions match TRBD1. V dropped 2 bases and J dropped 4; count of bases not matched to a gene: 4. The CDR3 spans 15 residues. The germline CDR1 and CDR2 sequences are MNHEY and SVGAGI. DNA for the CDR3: TGTGCCAGCAGTTACCTGACAGGGGGCACCTATGGCTACACCTTC. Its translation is CASSYLTGGTYGYTF.